Shown below are 21 T cell receptor beta chains from a single sample sequenced in a study of T-cell reconstitution after alpha-beta-depleted transplantation in children. For TCRbeta, the library was prepared with unique molecular identifiers. TCRdb itself ran the PCR reads through MiXCR, one entry per CDR3 protein. The sample yields a few hundred thousand distinct CDR3 sequences, roughly a tenth seen once. The sample in question was PBMCs from the stem cell graft donor, obtained from the stem cell graft. The receptors here all came from a human donor who donated a stem cell graft to a child with acute lymphoblastic leukemia.

The J gene is TRBJ2-6, the V gene TRBV2; 7 bases are shared with TRBD1. The CDR3 extends over 15 amino acids. Unmatched junction bases numbered 4, after V lost 6 bases and J lost 2 bases. Germline-derived CDR1 and CDR2 are SNHLY and FYNNEI. The DNA for the CDR3 is TGTGCCAGCAGATTACAGGGGACTGGGGCCAACGTCCTGACTTTC. Encoded protein: CASRLQGTGANVLTF.

This clonotype occurred a few times. The chain joins TRBV30 to TRBJ2-3; 9 bases match TRBD1. V lost 3 bases to trimming and J lost 8 bases; unmatched junction nucleotides: 9. CDR3 length equals 14 residues. Germline values: CDR1 GTSNPN, CDR2 SVGIG (reference sequence). CDR3 sequence reads: CAWSGTGRLGTQYF. The CDR3 nucleotides read TGTGCCTGGAGCGGGACAGGGAGGTTGGGTACGCAGTATTTT.

This clonotype has just a few counts. The rearrangement links TRBV19 to TRBJ2-2, with TRBD2 as a possible D gene (6 bases). There are 13 residues in the CDR3. V lost 7 bases and J 7 bases, leaving 13 bases between the germline ends. Germline values: CDR1 LNHDA, CDR2 SQIVND (reference sequence). The CDR3 DNA follows: TGTGCCAGTACGGGGGTTGGTGGCGGGGAGCTGTTTTTT. Residues: CASTGVGGGELFF. The whole variable domain, filled in from reference TRBV19 and TRBJ2-2, reads DGGITQSPKYLFRKEGQNVTLSCEQNLNHDAMYWYRQDPGQGLRLIYYSQIVNDFQKGDIAEGYSVSREKKESFPLTVTSAQKNPTAFYLCASTGVGGGELFFGEGSRLTVL.

This clonotype showed up many times. The chain recombines TRBV18 with TRBJ2-7; the D is unclear. Trimming cost V 1 base and J 0 bases, with 7 bases left between them. The CDR3 totals 14 residues. From germline, CDR1 is KGHSH and CDR2 LQKENI. This chain's CDR3 is CASSPRADSYEQYF. CDR3 in DNA: TGTGCCAGCTCACCACGGGCGGACTCCTACGAGCAGTACTTC.

This clonotype was counted only a few times. This chain links TRBV12-3 or TRBV12-4 with TRBJ1-3; D is possibly TRBD1 (5 bases). The CDR3 has 14 amino acids. Trimming shortened V by 1 base and J by 7 bases, and 11 bases separated the two germline ends. The CDR3, as DNA: TGTGCCAGCAGTTTAGGAGGGCAGGGTAACACCATATATTTT. Its translation: CASSLGGQGNTIYF.

The gene calls are TRBV27 and TRBJ1-5; D ambiguous. Looked up from germline, CDR1 is MNHEY and CDR2 is SMNVEV (reference sequence). V was clipped by 3 bases and J by 4 bases, with 4 bases between them. The CDR3 consists of 12 residues. The CDR3 protein is CASSFLNQPQHF. The CDR3 DNA sequence: TGTGCCAGCAGTTTCCTTAATCAGCCCCAGCATTTT.

Note on this clonotype: A much larger clone lies one base from this, so it may be a read error. V gene TRBV5-6 combines with J gene TRBJ2-1; 7 nucleotides line up with TRBD2. The germline gives CDR1 SGHDT, CDR2 YYEEEE. The CDR3 has 15 residues. The chain's CDR3 is CASSFSQRGAYEEFF. The DNA of the CDR3 is TGTGCCAGCAGCTTTTCCCAGCGGGGCGCCTATGAGGAGTTCTTC. The whole variable domain, filled in from reference TRBV5-6 and TRBJ2-1, reads DAGVTQSPTHLIKTRGQQVTLRCSPKSGHDTVSWYQQALGQGPQFIFQYYEEEERQRGNFPDRFSGHQFPNYSSELNVNALLLGDSALYLCASSFSQRGAYEEFFGPGTRLTVL.

This clonotype was detected many times. The chain employs TRBV5-1 and TRBJ1-1, with a possible D match to TRBD1 (6 bases). The CDR3 covers 14 residues. Germline V lookup: CDR1 SGHRS, CDR2 YFSETQ. V was trimmed by 4 bases and J by 1 base, leaving 11 bases between them. The CDR3 sequence is CASSHGTPNTEAFF. In nucleotides, the CDR3 is TGCGCCAGCAGCCATGGGACACCGAACACTGAAGCTTTCTTT.

The table lists this clonotype with a count of one. A much larger clonotype is one base distant, so this may be a read error. Here the CDR3 omits its conserved ending phenylalanine or tryptophan, so a read error is the likely source. CDR3 loop: CASSLALQGADYGYTY. The CDR3 region has the DNA TGTGCCAGCAGCTTAGCACTACAGGGTGCGGACTATGGCTACACCTAC. The J gene is TRBJ1-2, the V gene TRBV7-8; D may be TRBD1 (6 bases). From germline, CDR1 is SGHVS and CDR2 FQNEAQ. V dropped 0 bases and J dropped 3 bases, with 14 bases sitting between them. This CDR3 has 16 amino acids.

The table lists this clonotype with many counts. The chain carries TRBV6-2 or TRBV6-3 and TRBJ2-1; tentative D call: TRBD2 (6 bases). In germline, CDR1 is MNHEY, CDR2 SVGEGT. This CDR3 has 15 residues. V shed 6 bases and J shed 0 bases, with 12 bases lying between them. Here the CDR3 DNA reads TGTGCCAGCAGAAGGGACTGGAGCTCCTACAATGAGCAGTTCTTC. Translating it yields CASRRDWSSYNEQFF.

The rearrangement uses TRBV18 and TRBJ2-7; D is tentatively TRBD1 or TRBD2 (5 bases each). V lost 10 bases to trimming and J lost 1 base, with 17 bases between them. Germline CDR1 KGHSH, CDR2 LQKENI. The CDR3 spans 14 residues. The CDR3 coding sequence is TGTGCCACCACCGCCGGGACGGGTTCCTACGAGCAGTACTTC. Amino acids: CATTAGTGSYEQYF.

V is TRBV6-1 and J is TRBJ1-4; a weak D match, TRBD1 (6 bases). This CDR3 has 15 amino acids. V was clipped by 5 bases and J by 0 bases, with 10 bases between them. Germline CDR1 MNHNS, CDR2 SASEGT. The CDR3 reads CASSQGLSTNEKLFF. DNA for the CDR3: TGTGCCAGCAGTCAGGGGCTTTCAACTAATGAAAAACTGTTTTTT.

This clonotype was recorded a few times. The rearrangement links TRBV20-1 to TRBJ2-5; 8 positions match TRBD1. V lost 6 bases, J lost 5 bases, and 14 bases stayed unmatched. CDR3 length: 15 amino acids. Germline-derived CDR1 and CDR2 are DFQATT and SNEGSKA (reference sequence). As DNA, the CDR3 is TGCAGTGCCACAGGGGGGCAGGCATTTTCGGAGACCCAGTACTTC. Its protein product is CSATGGQAFSETQYF.

The rearrangement links TRBV12-3 or TRBV12-4 to TRBJ2-2; D is unresolved. CDR3 length: 13 residues. V was cut by 8 bases and J by 2 bases, with 9 bases left in between. The CDR3 DNA reads TGTGCCAGCCGGCTGGACAACACCGGGGAGCTGTTTTTT. Translation gives CASRLDNTGELFF.

The chain is built from TRBV7-9 and TRBJ1-1; TRBD1 matches at 7 bases. CDR3 length equals 16 residues. V gave up 0 bases and J gave up 3 bases; unmatched junction bases: 7. Germline V CDR1 and CDR2: SEHNR, FQNEAQ (reference sequence). Here the CDR3 reads CASSLAPGGRDTEAFF. CDR3 bases: TGTGCCAGCAGCTTAGCGCCAGGGGGTAGGGACACTGAAGCTTTCTTT.

This clonotype was found many times. This chain joins TRBV7-9 and TRBJ2-7; no firm D call. Germline CDR1 reads SEHNR; CDR2 reads FQNEAQ (reference sequence). V dropped 5 bases and J dropped 3 bases, with 8 bases sitting between them. The CDR3 spans 12 residues. CDR3 residues: CASSISDYEQYF. In nucleotides, the CDR3 is TGTGCCAGCAGCATCTCGGACTACGAGCAGTACTTC. The variable domain in full, with the rest retrieved from reference TRBV7-9 and TRBJ2-7, is DTGVSQNPRHKITKRGQNVTFRCDPISEHNRLYWYRQTLGQGPEFLTYFQNEAQLEKSRLLSDRFSAERPKGSFSTLEIQRTEQGDSAMYLCASSISDYEQYFGPGTRLTVT.

The chain carries TRBV20-1 and TRBJ1-5; D ambiguous. Germline loops: CDR1 DFQATT, CDR2 SNEGSKA (reference sequence). V was cut by 1 base and J by 6 bases, with 16 bases left in between. The CDR3 length is 15 residues. In DNA form, the CDR3 reads TGCAGTGCTAGAGCCCTGGGCTATGAGGTTCAGCCCCAGCATTTT. Amino acids: CSARALGYEVQPQHF.

This clonotype was recorded at least ten times. The V and J genes are TRBV24-1 and TRBJ2-7; D is perhaps TRBD2 (6 bases). The germline V gene encodes CDR1 KGHDR and CDR2 SFDVKD. This CDR3 has 14 residues. Trimming removed 3 bases from V and 7 bases from J, with 15 bases in between. As DNA, the CDR3 is TGTGCCACCAGTGATGGAGGGACGTCGGGGGAGCAGTACTTC. This codes for CATSDGGTSGEQYF.

This clonotype turned up a few times. The chain joins TRBV20-1 to TRBJ1-1; TRBD1 might be the D (5 bases). Germline assignment: CDR1 DFQATT and CDR2 SNEGSKA (reference sequence). Trimming took 3 bases from V and 1 from J, leaving 15 bases between them. There are 15 residues in the CDR3. The CDR3 DNA follows: TGCAGTGCTAGGGAGGTTGACAGCCCGAACACTGAAGCTTTCTTT. It is translated as CSAREVDSPNTEAFF.

The J gene is TRBJ1-5, the V gene TRBV12-3 or TRBV12-4; 9 bases map to TRBD1. The CDR3 is made up of 16 amino acids. J was trimmed by 6 bases and V by 5 bases; bases with no gene match: 11. CDR3: CASSAIQGATGQPQHF. In DNA form, the CDR3 reads TGTGCCAGCAGTGCGATACAGGGGGCGACGGGTCAGCCCCAGCATTTT.

This clonotype was recorded a few times. The chain links TRBV3-1 to TRBJ2-3; no firm D call. This CDR3 is 15 amino acids long. With 2 bases removed from V and 2 bases from J, the gap between germline ends came to 11 bases. Germline V gives CDR1 LGHDT, CDR2 YNNKEL (reference sequence). The CDR3 protein is CASSQQVHHTDTQYF. For the CDR3, the DNA is TGTGCCAGCAGCCAACAAGTCCACCACACAGATACGCAGTATTTT.